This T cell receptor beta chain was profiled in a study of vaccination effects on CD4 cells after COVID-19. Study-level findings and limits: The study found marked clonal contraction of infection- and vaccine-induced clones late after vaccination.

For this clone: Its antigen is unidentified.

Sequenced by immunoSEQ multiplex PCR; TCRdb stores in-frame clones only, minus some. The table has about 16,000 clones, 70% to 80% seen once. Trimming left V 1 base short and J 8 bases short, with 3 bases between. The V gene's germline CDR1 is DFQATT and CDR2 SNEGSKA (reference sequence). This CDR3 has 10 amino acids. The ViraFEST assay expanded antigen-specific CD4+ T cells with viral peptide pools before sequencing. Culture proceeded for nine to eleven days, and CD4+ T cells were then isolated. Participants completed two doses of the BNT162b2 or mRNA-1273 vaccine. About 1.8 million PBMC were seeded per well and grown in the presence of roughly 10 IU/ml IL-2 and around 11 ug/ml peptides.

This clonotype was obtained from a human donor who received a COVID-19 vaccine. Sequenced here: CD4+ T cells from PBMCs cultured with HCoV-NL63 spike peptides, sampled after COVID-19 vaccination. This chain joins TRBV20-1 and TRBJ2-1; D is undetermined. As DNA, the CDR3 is TGCAGTGCTAGAGCGGATGAGCAGTTCTTC. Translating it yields CSARADEQFF.